Presented here are 28 T cell receptor beta chains from one specimen sequenced in a study of molecular identifiers for immune sequencing clone quantification. TCRdb reprocessed the PCR reads via MiXCR and lists one record per CDR3 protein. Of around 13,000 distinct CDR3 sequences listed, under 20% are singletons. The sequenced sample consisted of naive CD8+ T cells from blood, with Jurkat cell RNA spiked in. Described subset: FACS-sorted CD8+CD4-CCR7+CD45RA+ naive T cells. The source is a human donor in good health. Some libraries in this study had Jurkat cell RNA spiked in.

This clonotype was seen repeatedly, ten times or more. The J gene is TRBJ1-1, the V gene TRBV27; 9 nucleotides match TRBD1. The germline V gene has CDR1 MNHEY and CDR2 SMNVEV (reference sequence). The CDR3 has 15 residues. Trimming took 6 bases from V and 4 from J; bases not matched to a gene: 9. The CDR3 bases are TGTGCCAGCAGCGAAACAGGGGGCTGGAGCACTGAAGCTTTCTTT. Its translation is CASSETGGWSTEAFF.

This clonotype was seen at least ten times. An end of the junction does not agree with germline; a read error may underlie this. The chain combines TRBV13 with TRBJ2-7, with 11 bases identical to TRBD1. The CDR3 has 15 residues. Germline lookup yields CDR1 PRHDT and CDR2 FYEKMQ (reference sequence). Written as DNA, the CDR3 is TGTGCCAGCAGCCTAGGGACAGGGGGTTTCTACGAGCAGTACTTC. Translation gives CASSLGTGGFYEQYF.

On this clonotype itself: This could be a read error, since a much larger clone is one nucleotide away. This chain uses TRBV15 with TRBJ1-5; D possibly corresponds to TRBD1 (5 bases). This CDR3 region has 13 residues. CDR1 is LNHNV and CDR2 is YYDKDF in the germline V gene (reference sequence). CDR3 sequence: CATRRERGQPQHF. The CDR3 nucleotides are TGTGCCACCCGCAGAGAGAGGGGACAGCCCCAGCATTTT.

This clonotype was recorded at least ten times. J is TRBJ2-7 and V is TRBV6-2 or TRBV6-3, with TRBD2 identical over 7 bases. The CDR3 runs to 18 residues. The germline gives CDR1 MNHEY, CDR2 SVGEGT. V dropped 2 bases and J dropped 3; count of bases not matched to a gene: 16. CDR3 in DNA: TGTGCCAGCAGTTACGGCGGGGGTGGAGCGGGCGGCAACTACGAGCAGTACTTC. Amino acid sequence: CASSYGGGGAGGNYEQYF.

By share, this clonotype counts as medium-sized (0.01 to 0.1%). This chain uses TRBV25-1 with TRBJ2-7; D gene unclear. V dropped 4 bases and J dropped 6 bases, with 10 bases sitting between them. CDR1 and CDR2 (germline): MGHDK, SYGVNS. The CDR3 loop spans 12 amino acids. Here the CDR3 DNA reads TGTGCCAGCAGTGCGCTTGGCCGCGAGCAGTACTTC. Its protein product is CASSALGREQYF.

The table lists this clonotype with many counts. The chain carries TRBV30 and TRBJ1-2; D gene unclear. The CDR3 totals 14 residues. Germline V lookup: CDR1 GTSNPN, CDR2 SVGIG (reference sequence). V lost 4 bases and J 0 bases, leaving 12 bases between the germline ends. This CDR3 is CAWTGTEANYGYTF. The DNA for the CDR3 is TGTGCCTGGACCGGCACCGAAGCTAACTATGGCTACACCTTC.

About this clonotype itself: This may come from a read error, since a much larger clone is one base off. This chain joins TRBV30 and TRBJ2-1; TRBD2 matches at 13 bases. The CDR3 contains 16 residues. Germline values: CDR1 GTSNPN, CDR2 SVGIG (reference sequence). V gave up 3 bases and J gave up 4 bases; unmatched junction bases: 6. CDR3 protein: CAWRPGTSGAYNEQFF. DNA for the CDR3: TGTGCCTGGAGGCCTGGGACTAGCGGGGCATACAATGAGCAGTTCTTC.

In this sample, this clonotype turned up a few times. The chain has TRBV13 and TRBJ2-1; D not certain. The CDR3 is made up of 13 amino acids. V lost 0 bases to trimming and J lost 10 bases, with 10 bases between them. Per germline, CDR1 PRHDT and CDR2 FYEKMQ (reference sequence). The CDR3 sequence is CASSLGRSGEQFF. The CDR3 coding sequence is TGTGCCAGCAGCTTAGGCCGATCGGGCGAGCAGTTCTTC.

At least ten counts were recorded for this clonotype. V and J are TRBV4-3 and TRBJ1-1; unclear D gene. Trimming pared 4 bases from V and 4 bases from J, leaving 7 bases between. This CDR3 is built from 12 residues. Looked up from germline, CDR1 is LGHNA and CDR2 is YSLEER. The CDR3 loop is CASSPGGTEAFF. The CDR3, as DNA: TGCGCCAGCAGCCCAGGTGGCACTGAAGCTTTCTTT.

Comments on this clonotype: A clone one base away is much larger, so this may be a read error. The chain carries TRBV3-1 and TRBJ2-3; maybe TRBD2 (6 bases). Germline CDR1 reads LGHDT; CDR2 reads YNNKEL (reference sequence). The CDR3 extends over 15 amino acids. This CDR3 reads CASSQDGTSIDTQYF. The CDR3 DNA reads TGTGCCAGCAGCCAAGACGGTACTAGCATAGATACGCAGTATTTT.

This clonotype was observed many times. The chain combines TRBV19 with TRBJ1-6, with no clear D. The V end lost 6 bases, the J end lost 4 bases, and 16 bases lay between the germline ends. The CDR3 extends over 16 amino acids. Germline lookup yields CDR1 LNHDA and CDR2 SQIVND (reference sequence). The CDR3 bases are TGTGCCAGTAGCCCAAAGTGGGTACAGTATAATTCACCCCTCCACTTT. Translated: CASSPKWVQYNSPLHF.

In this sample, this clonotype is medium-sized. V is TRBV20-1 and J is TRBJ1-4; TRBD1 matches at 10 bases. CDR1 is DFQATT, CDR2 SNEGSKA, per germline (reference sequence). The ends lost 0 bases at V and 4 bases at J; junction bases unmatched: 8. This CDR3 spans 17 amino acids. The DNA of the CDR3 is TGCAGTGCTAGAGACTTGGGACAGGGGCATATTAATGAAAAACTGTTTTTT. It is translated as CSARDLGQGHINEKLFF.

A note on this clonotype: This sequence may be a read error, since a much larger clone differs from it by one base. CDR3 DNA: TGTGCCAGCAGATTAGAGATGAGTAGCGGGAGGCGGTACAATGAGCAGTTCTTC. It encodes CASRLEMSSGRRYNEQFF. The chain uses TRBV11-1 and TRBJ2-1, with 10 nucleotides matching TRBD2. The germline V gene has CDR1 SGHAT and CDR2 FQDESV (reference sequence). CDR3 size: 18 residues.

This clonotype was counted many times. The V call is TRBV11-1, the J call TRBJ1-2, with a weak D call TRBD1 (5 bases). The CDR3 spans 13 residues. Germline V gene data show CDR1 as SGHAT and CDR2 as FQDESV (reference sequence). V lost 5 bases and J lost 5, with 12 bases in between. This CDR3 reads CASSTDRLYGYTF. The CDR3 bases are TGTGCCAGCAGCACCGACAGATTGTATGGCTACACCTTC.

As for this clonotype: This could be a read error, since a much larger clone is one nucleotide away. The chain employs TRBV6-6 and TRBJ2-2, with TRBD2 identical over 10 bases. Trimming removed 10 bases from V and 6 bases from J; junction bases left unmatched: 17. The CDR3 has 17 residues. The germline gives CDR1 MNHNY, CDR2 SVGAGI (reference sequence). The CDR3: CANNSGLAIGWAGELFF. In DNA, the CDR3 is TGTGCCAACAACTCGGGACTAGCGATTGGGTGGGCCGGGGAGCTGTTTTTT.

This clonotype was counted between two and nine times. The chain links TRBV11-2 to TRBJ2-7; 13 bases agree with TRBD2. The CDR3 is made up of 17 amino acids. V dropped 1 base and J dropped 5; count of bases not matched to a gene: 8. CDR1 is SGHAT and CDR2 is FQNNGV in the germline V gene. The CDR3 nucleotides read TGTGCCAGCAGCTTAGGGTCCGGACTAGCGGGAGCCAACGAGCAGTACTTC. Amino acid sequence: CASSLGSGLAGANEQYF.

This clonotype came up a few times. The chain carries TRBV30 and TRBJ2-1, with D unclear. The V end lost 1 base, the J end lost 4 bases, and 11 bases lay between the germline ends. The CDR3 is made up of 14 amino acids. The germline gives CDR1 GTSNPN, CDR2 SVGIG (reference sequence). CDR3 in DNA: TGTGCCTGGAGTGATGTGGTCAGATACAATGAGCAGTTCTTC. Its translation: CAWSDVVRYNEQFF.

There are many counts of this clonotype. The chain recombines TRBV27 with TRBJ2-7, with D perhaps TRBD2 (5 bases). Trimming removed 5 bases at V and 6 bases at J, with 17 bases between. CDR3 length: 14 residues. Germline V lookup: CDR1 MNHEY, CDR2 SMNVEV (reference sequence). The CDR3: CASSGPDRGLEQYF. Here the CDR3 DNA reads TGTGCCAGCAGTGGTCCCGATCGGGGTCTCGAGCAGTACTTC.

Comment on this clonotype: A much more abundant neighbour one base away suggests this may be a read error. The V and J genes are TRBV11-2 and TRBJ2-1; D is unresolved. V was clipped by 6 bases and J by 8 bases, with 14 bases between them. Germline loops: CDR1 SGHAT, CDR2 FQNNGV. This CDR3 comprises 13 residues. CDR3 residues: CASSLASVDEQFF. CDR3 in DNA: TGTGCCAGCAGTCTTGCATCAGTCGATGAGCAGTTCTTC. Based on the CDR3 plus reference TRBV11-2 and TRBJ2-1, the full variable domain is EAGVAQSPRYKIIEKRQSVAFWCNPISGHATLYWYQQILGQGPKLLIQFQNNGVVDDSQLPKDRFSAERLKGVDSTLKIQPAKLEDSAVYLCASSLASVDEQFFGPGTRLTVL.

V usage is TRBV7-8 and J usage is TRBJ1-2; 9 bases are shared with TRBD1. V trimming: 2 bases; J trimming: 7 bases; junction bases outside the gene matches: 8. The CDR3 has 15 residues. The germline V gene has CDR1 SGHVS and CDR2 FQNEAQ. CDR3 coding DNA: TGTGCCAGCAGCTTATCGCCGGGACAGGGTCCTGGCTACACCTTC. Protein product: CASSLSPGQGPGYTF. The complete variable domain, with remaining parts taken from reference TRBV7-8 and TRBJ1-2, reads GAGVSQSPRYKVAKRGQDVALRCDPISGHVSLFWYQQALGQGPEFLTYFQNEAQLDKSGLPSDRFFAERPEGSVSTLKIQRTQQEDSAVYLCASSLSPGQGPGYTFGSGTRLTVV.

By share, this clonotype ranks as medium-sized. The chain has TRBV18 and TRBJ2-7, with D perhaps matching TRBD1 (6 bases). V was pared by 4 bases and J by 5 bases, with 18 bases between. The CDR3 totals 15 residues. CDR1 is KGHSH, CDR2 LQKENI, per germline. CDR3 loop: CASSLVAGVPNEQYF. CDR3 DNA sequence: TGTGCCAGCTCACTCGTGGCAGGGGTTCCGAACGAGCAGTACTTC.

This clonotype was found many times. V gene TRBV27 combines with J gene TRBJ2-1; tentatively, D is TRBD2 (6 bases). The length of the CDR3 is 14 residues. V was shortened by 5 bases and J by 6 bases, with 14 bases between the two germline ends. In germline, CDR1 is MNHEY, CDR2 SMNVEV (reference sequence). CDR3 sequence (DNA): TGTGCCAGCAGTCGGGGACTCGGCGGCAATGAGCAGTTCTTC. Translating it yields CASSRGLGGNEQFF.

Turning to this clonotype: A much larger clone differs from this one at a single base, so this may be a read error. V usage is TRBV15 and J usage is TRBJ1-5; D is undetermined. Per the germline V gene, CDR1 is LNHNV and CDR2 is YYDKDF (reference sequence). V lost 5 bases and J 7 bases, leaving 12 bases between the germline ends. The CDR3 length is 13 residues. The CDR3, as DNA: TGTGCCACCAGCGAAGGGAGGATCCAGCCCCAGCATTTT. This encodes CATSEGRIQPQHF.

The sample holds many counts of this clonotype. This rearrangement joins TRBV7-9 to TRBJ2-1, with a weak D call TRBD2 (5 bases). Trimming cost V 0 bases and J 5 bases, with 8 bases left between them. This CDR3 has 14 amino acids. Germline V gene data show CDR1 as SEHNR and CDR2 as FQNEAQ (reference sequence). Here the CDR3 DNA reads TGTGCCAGCAGCTTAGCGGGAGTCAACAATGAGCAGTTCTTC. Translated, it gives CASSLAGVNNEQFF.

The chain is built from TRBV28 and TRBJ1-1; D remains ambiguous. The germline gives CDR1 MDHEN, CDR2 SYDVKM. The CDR3 contains 11 residues. The ends were cut back, 7 bases at V and 12 bases at J, with 15 bases in the middle. CDR3 loop: CASNTGPESFF. CDR3 DNA sequence: TGTGCCAGCAATACCGGGCCAGAATCTTTCTTT.

This clonotype was counted ten times or more. J is TRBJ2-1 and V is TRBV29-1, with TRBD2 matching 9 bases. Germline V gives CDR1 SQVTM, CDR2 ANQGSEA. The CDR3 is 13 amino acids. Trimming at V came to 5 bases and at J to 3 bases, leaving 2 bases not matched to a gene. CDR3 nucleotide sequence: TGCAGCGTTAGGACTAGCGACTACAATGAGCAGTTCTTC. Its protein is CSVRTSDYNEQFF.

This clonotype is medium-sized. The chain combines TRBV27 with TRBJ2-7; tentative D call: TRBD1 (5 bases). Trimming took 5 bases from V and 1 from J, leaving 15 bases between them. Germline loops: CDR1 MNHEY, CDR2 SMNVEV (reference sequence). This CDR3 is built from 15 residues. The CDR3 sequence: CASSPAGHASYEQYF. The CDR3 DNA reads as TGTGCCAGCAGTCCTGCAGGACACGCGTCCTACGAGCAGTACTTC.

Turning to this clonotype: Given a much more abundant clone one base away, this may be a read error. The J gene is TRBJ2-1, the V gene TRBV4-2; D remains unclear. Germline V lookup: CDR1 LGHNA, CDR2 YNFKEQ. This CDR3 has 14 amino acids. The CDR3 is CASSQVDVRNEQLF. The CDR3 DNA reads as TGTGCCAGCAGCCAAGTCGACGTCCGCAATGAGCAGCTCTTC.